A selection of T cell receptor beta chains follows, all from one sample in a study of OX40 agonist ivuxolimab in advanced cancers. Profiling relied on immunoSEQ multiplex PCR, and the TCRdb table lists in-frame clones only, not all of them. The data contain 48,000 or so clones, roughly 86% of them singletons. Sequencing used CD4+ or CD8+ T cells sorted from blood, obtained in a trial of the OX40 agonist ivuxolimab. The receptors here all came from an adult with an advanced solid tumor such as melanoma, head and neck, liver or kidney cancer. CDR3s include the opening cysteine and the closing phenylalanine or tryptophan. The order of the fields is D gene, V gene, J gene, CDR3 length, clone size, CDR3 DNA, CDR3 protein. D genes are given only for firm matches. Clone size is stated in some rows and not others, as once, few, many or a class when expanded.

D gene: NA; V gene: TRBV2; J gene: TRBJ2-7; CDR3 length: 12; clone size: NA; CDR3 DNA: TGTGCCAGCCGTATAGGGGACTACGAGCAGTACTTC; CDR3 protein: CASRIGDYEQYF
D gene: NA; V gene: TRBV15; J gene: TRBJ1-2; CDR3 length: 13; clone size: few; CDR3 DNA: TGTGCCACCAGCAGAGAGGGGAACTATGGCTACACCTTC; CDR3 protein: CATSREGNYGYTF
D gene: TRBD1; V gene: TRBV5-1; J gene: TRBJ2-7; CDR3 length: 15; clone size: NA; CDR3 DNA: TGCGCCAGCAGCTCTGGACAGGGGAAGGGGTACGAGCAGTACTTC; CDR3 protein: CASSSGQGKGYEQYF
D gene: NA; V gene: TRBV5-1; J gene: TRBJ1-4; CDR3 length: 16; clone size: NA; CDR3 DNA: TGCGCCAGCAGCCCCTCGGGACCCTTTCTTAATGAAAAACTGTTTTTT; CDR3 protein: CASSPSGPFLNEKLFF
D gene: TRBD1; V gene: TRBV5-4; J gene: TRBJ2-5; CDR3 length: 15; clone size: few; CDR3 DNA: TGTGCCAGCATCCCCCCAGGGGGCGATTCAGAGACCCAGTACTTC; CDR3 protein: CASIPPGGDSETQYF
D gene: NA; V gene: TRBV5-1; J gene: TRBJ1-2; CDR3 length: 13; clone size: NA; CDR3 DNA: TGCGCCAGCAGCTTGTCGGACGGTTTTGGCTACACCTTC; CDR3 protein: CASSLSDGFGYTF
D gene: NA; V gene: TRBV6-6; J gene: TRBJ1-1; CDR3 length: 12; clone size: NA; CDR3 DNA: TGTGCCAGCAGTTATCGCAACACTGAAGCTTTCTTT; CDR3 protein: CASSYRNTEAFF
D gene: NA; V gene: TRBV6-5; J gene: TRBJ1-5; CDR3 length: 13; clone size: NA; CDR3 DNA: TGTGCCAGCAGTTACGACGGCAATCAGCCCCAGCATTTT; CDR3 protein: CASSYDGNQPQHF
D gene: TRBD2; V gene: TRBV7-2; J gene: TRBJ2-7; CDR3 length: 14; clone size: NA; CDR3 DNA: TGTGCCAGCAGCGCAAGCGGGAGAAACTACGAGCAGTACTTC; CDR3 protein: CASSASGRNYEQYF
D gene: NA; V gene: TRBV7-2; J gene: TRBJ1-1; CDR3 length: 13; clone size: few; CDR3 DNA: TGTGCCAGCAGCTTAGGGCCAGACACTGAAGCTTTCTTT; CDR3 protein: CASSLGPDTEAFF
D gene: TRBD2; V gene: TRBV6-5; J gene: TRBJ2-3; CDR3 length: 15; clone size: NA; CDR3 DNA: TGTGCCAGCAGTTACCCCTTAGCGGGGATAGATACGCAGTATTTT; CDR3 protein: CASSYPLAGIDTQYF
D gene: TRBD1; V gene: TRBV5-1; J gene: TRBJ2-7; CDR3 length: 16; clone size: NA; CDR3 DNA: TGCGCCAGCAGCCTCCTACCACAGGGGGCAAGCTACGAGCAGTACTTC; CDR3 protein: CASSLLPQGASYEQYF
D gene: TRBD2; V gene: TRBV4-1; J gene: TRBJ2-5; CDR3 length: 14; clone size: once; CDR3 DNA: TGCGCCAGCAGCCCAAGACTAGCGGGTGAGACCCAGTACTTC; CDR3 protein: CASSPRLAGETQYF
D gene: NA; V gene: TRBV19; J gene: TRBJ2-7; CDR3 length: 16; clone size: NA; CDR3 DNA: TGTGCCAGTAGTATTTCGAAAAGCCTTTCTCTACGCGAGCAGTACTTC; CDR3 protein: CASSISKSLSLREQYF
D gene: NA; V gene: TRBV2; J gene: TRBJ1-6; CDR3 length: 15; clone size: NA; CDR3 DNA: TGTGCCAGCAACAGAGGACAGCTCTATAATTCACCCCTCCACTTT; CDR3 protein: CASNRGQLYNSPLHF
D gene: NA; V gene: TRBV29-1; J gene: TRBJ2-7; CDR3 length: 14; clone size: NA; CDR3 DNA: TGCAGCGTTGGGCCGGGCAGAAGTCCCTACGAGCAGTACTTC; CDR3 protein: CSVGPGRSPYEQYF
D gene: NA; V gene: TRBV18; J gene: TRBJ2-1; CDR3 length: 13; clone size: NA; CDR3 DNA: TGTGCCAGCTCACCACCCTCGGTTCTTGAGCAGTTCTTC; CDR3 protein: CASSPPSVLEQFF
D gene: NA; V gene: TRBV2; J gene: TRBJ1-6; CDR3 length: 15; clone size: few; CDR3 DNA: TGTGCCAGCAGTCCTCGACAGGATCATAATTCACCCCTCCACTTT; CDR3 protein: CASSPRQDHNSPLHF
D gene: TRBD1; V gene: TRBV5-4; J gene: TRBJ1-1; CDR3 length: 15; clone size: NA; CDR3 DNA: TGTGCCAGCAGCTTCCCGGACAGGGCGAACACTGAAGCTTTCTTT; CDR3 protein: CASSFPDRANTEAFF
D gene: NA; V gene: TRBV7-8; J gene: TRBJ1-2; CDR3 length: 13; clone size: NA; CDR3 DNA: TGTGCCAGCAGCAGACAGGCCCCATGGGGCTACACCTTC; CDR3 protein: CASSRQAPWGYTF
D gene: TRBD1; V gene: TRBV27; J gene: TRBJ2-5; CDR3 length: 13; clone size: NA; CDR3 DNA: TGTGCCAGCGGACAGGGGGAGGGAGAGACCCAGTACTTC; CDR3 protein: CASGQGEGETQYF
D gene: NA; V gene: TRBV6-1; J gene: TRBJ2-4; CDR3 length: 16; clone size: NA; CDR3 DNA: TGTGCCAGCAGTGAAAATGTCAGGGGCGGCAAAAACATTCAGTACTTC; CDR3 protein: CASSENVRGGKNIQYF
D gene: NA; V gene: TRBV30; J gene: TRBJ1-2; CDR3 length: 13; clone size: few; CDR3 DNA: TGTGCCTGGAGTGTCTCATTCGGTTATGGCTACACCTTC; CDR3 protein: CAWSVSFGYGYTF
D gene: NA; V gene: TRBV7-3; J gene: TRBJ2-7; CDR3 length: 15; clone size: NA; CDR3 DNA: TGTGCCAGCAGCCCCAATCCGACAGTCTCCTACGAGCAGTACTTC; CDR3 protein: CASSPNPTVSYEQYF
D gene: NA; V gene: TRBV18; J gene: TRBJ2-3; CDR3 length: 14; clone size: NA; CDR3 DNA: TGTGCCAGCTCACCTGCGAGTAGCACAGATACGCAGTATTTT; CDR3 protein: CASSPASSTDTQYF
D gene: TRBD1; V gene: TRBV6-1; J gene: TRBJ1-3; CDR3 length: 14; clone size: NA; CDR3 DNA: TGTGCCAGTGGACAGGGGGCGACAGGAAACACCATATATTTT; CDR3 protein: CASGQGATGNTIYF
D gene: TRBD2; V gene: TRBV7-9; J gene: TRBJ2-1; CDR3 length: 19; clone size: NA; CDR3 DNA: TGTGCCAGCAGCTTAGAATGGACTAGCGGGAGGGCCACCTACAATGAGCAGTTCTTC; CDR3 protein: CASSLEWTSGRATYNEQFF
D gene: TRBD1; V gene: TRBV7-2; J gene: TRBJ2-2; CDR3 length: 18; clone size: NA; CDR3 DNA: TGTGCCAGCAGACGAACCTCCACCGGGACAGGGAACACCGGGGAGCTGTTTTTT; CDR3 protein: CASRRTSTGTGNTGELFF
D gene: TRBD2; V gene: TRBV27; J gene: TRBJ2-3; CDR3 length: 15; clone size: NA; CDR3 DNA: TGTGCCAGCAGTTTAGGACTAGCGGGAGAAGGTACGCAGTATTTT; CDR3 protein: CASSLGLAGEGTQYF
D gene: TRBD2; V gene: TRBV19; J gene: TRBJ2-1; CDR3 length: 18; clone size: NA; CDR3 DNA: TGTGCCAGTAGTATAGATGGCGAGCGGGGGATACCCTACAATGAGCAGTTCTTC; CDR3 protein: CASSIDGERGIPYNEQFF
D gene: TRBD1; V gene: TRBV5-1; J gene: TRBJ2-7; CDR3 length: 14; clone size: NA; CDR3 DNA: TGCGCCAGCACCTGGGACAGGGTAGCCTCCGAGCAGTACTTC; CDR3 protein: CASTWDRVASEQYF
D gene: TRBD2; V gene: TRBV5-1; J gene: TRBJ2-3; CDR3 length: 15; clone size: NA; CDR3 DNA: TGCGCCAGCAGTAAAGCGGGGATTAAGGCAGATACGCAGTATTTT; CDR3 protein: CASSKAGIKADTQYF
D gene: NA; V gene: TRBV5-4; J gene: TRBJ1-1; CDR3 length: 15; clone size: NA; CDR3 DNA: TGTGCCAGCACCTCGAAAGAACGGGCGTACACTGAAGCTTTCTTT; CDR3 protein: CASTSKERAYTEAFF
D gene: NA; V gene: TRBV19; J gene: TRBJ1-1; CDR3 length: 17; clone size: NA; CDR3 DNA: TGTGCCAGTATCCCCAGGGGAAACCTAAAATCGAACACTGAAGCTTTCTTT; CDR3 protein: CASIPRGNLKSNTEAFF
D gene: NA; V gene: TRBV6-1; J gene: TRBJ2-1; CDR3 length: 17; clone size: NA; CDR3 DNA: TGTGCCAGCAGTGAAACGTGGGGAGTTACCCCCTACAATGAGCAGTTCTTC; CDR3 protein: CASSETWGVTPYNEQFF
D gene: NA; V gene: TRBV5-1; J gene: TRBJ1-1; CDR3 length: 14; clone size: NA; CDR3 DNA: TGCGCCAGCAGCTTGGGGGGGCCGCACACTGAAGCTTTCTTT; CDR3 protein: CASSLGGPHTEAFF
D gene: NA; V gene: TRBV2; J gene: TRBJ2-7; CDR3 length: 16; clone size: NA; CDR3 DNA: TGTGCCAGCAGTGAAGGAGATACAGGGAGTAATTACGAGCAGTACTTC; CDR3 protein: CASSEGDTGSNYEQYF